Each of the 25 T cell receptor beta chains below was sequenced from the same sample in a study of breast tumors, draining lymph nodes, adjacent tissues. Axillary draining lymph nodes of breast cancer patients supplied the node samples. TCRdb called the multiplex PCR reads again in MiXCR, with one record for every CDR3 protein. The sample consists of around 140,000 distinct CDR3 sequences, under 25% of them appearing once. The sequenced material came from axillary lymph node tissue. These receptors all stem from a female donor with breast cancer. Some clones in this sample may be carry-over from other donors' samples.

This clonotype was counted many times. The genes are TRBV7-2 and TRBJ2-3, with 11 bases aligning to TRBD1. The germline V gene has CDR1 SGHTA and CDR2 FQGNSA. This CDR3 has 16 residues. The V gene end was trimmed by 5 bases and the J gene end by 3 bases; junction bases not matched to a gene: 7. CDR3 DNA sequence: TGTGCCAGCAGCCCAGGGACAGGGGGGAGGACAGATACGCAGTATTTT. Amino acid sequence: CASSPGTGGRTDTQYF. Using reference TRBV7-2 and TRBJ2-3 for the parts outside the CDR3, the full variable domain is GAGVSQSPSNKVTEKGKDVELRCDPISGHTALYWYRQSLGQGLEFLIYFQGNSAPDKSGLPSDRFSAERTGGSVSTLTIQRTQQEDSAVYLCASSPGTGGRTDTQYFGPGTRLTVL.

This chain links TRBV15 with TRBJ2-5; possibly TRBD2 for D (5 bases). CDR1 is LNHNV and CDR2 is YYDKDF in the germline V gene (reference sequence). V gave up 5 bases and J gave up 5 bases, with 9 bases separating them. This CDR3 spans 12 amino acids. Here the CDR3 reads CATSGGPETQYF. The DNA of the CDR3 is TGTGCCACCAGCGGAGGCCCGGAGACCCAGTACTTC.

This clonotype occurred many times. The chain employs TRBV5-1 and TRBJ2-7; 9 nucleotides agree with TRBD1. Trimming took 2 bases from V and 4 from J; bases not matched to a gene: 10. The CDR3 is 16 amino acids. Germline CDR1 and CDR2: SGHRS and YFSETQ. Written as DNA, the CDR3 is TGCGCCAGCAGCTTAAAGGGACAGGGCTCAGGATACGAGCAGTACTTC. It codes for CASSLKGQGSGYEQYF.

This clonotype was observed many times. CDR3 DNA sequence: TGCAGTGCCCGGCCCCGGACAGCACCAGGTTGGTCCCAGTACTTC. Its translation is CSARPRTAPGWSQYF. This chain joins TRBV20-1 and TRBJ2-5; possible D gene TRBD1, 6 bases. V gave up 6 bases and J gave up 9 bases, with 26 bases separating them. This CDR3 spans 15 amino acids. CDR1 and CDR2 (germline): DFQATT, SNEGSKA (reference sequence).

At least ten counts were recorded for this clonotype. J is TRBJ1-6 and V is TRBV6-5; D is undetermined. Trimming took 2 bases from V and 8 from J, leaving 13 bases between them. Germline V gene sequence: CDR1 MNHEY, CDR2 SVGAGI. The CDR3 runs to 15 residues. This CDR3 reads CASSYAFGKDSPLHF. CDR3 nucleotides: TGTGCCAGCAGTTACGCCTTTGGGAAAGATTCACCCCTCCACTTT.

Notes on this clonotype: A much larger clone differs from this one at a single base, so this may be a read error. V usage is TRBV5-6 and J usage is TRBJ2-2; D might be TRBD2 (5 bases). Germline values: CDR1 SGHDT, CDR2 YYEEEE. The CDR3 spans 15 residues. For the CDR3, the DNA is TGTGCCAGCAGCCCTTGGACTGCGAACACCGGGGAGCCGTTTTTT. This encodes CASSPWTANTGEPFF.

V gene TRBV7-6 combines with J gene TRBJ2-7; no reliable D call. CDR3 size: 15 residues. Germline CDR1 and CDR2: SGHVS and FNYEAQ. V lost 3 bases to trimming and J lost 5 bases, with 17 bases between them. CDR3 in amino acids: CASSLGRGSANEQYF. The CDR3 nucleotides read TGTGCCAGCAGCTTGGGTCGAGGTTCGGCGAACGAGCAGTACTTC.

The sample holds many counts of this clonotype. The chain employs TRBV7-3 and TRBJ2-1; the match to TRBD2 covers 11 bases. V was pared by 3 bases and J by 6 bases, with 1 base of the junction left unmatched. Germline V lookup: CDR1 SGHTA, CDR2 FQGTGA. The CDR3 sequence is 14 residues long. CDR3 DNA sequence: TGTGCCAGCAGCTTGGGGACTAGCGGCAATGAGCAGTTCTTC. Its translation: CASSLGTSGNEQFF.

This clonotype was detected many times. CDR3 amino acids: CASSRRDSGNSPLHF. CDR3 in DNA: TGTGCCAGCAGCCGTCGGGACAGCGGGAATTCACCCCTCCACTTT. The gene calls are TRBV3-1 and TRBJ1-6; 7 bases match TRBD1. Germline V lookup: CDR1 LGHDT, CDR2 YNNKEL (reference sequence). This CDR3 is 15 amino acids long. V shed 4 bases and J 7 bases; nucleotides not matched to a gene: 7. Full variable domain (missing parts from reference TRBV3-1 and TRBJ1-6): DTAVSQTPKYLVTQMGNDKSIKCEQNLGHDTMYWYKQDSKKFLKIMFSYNNKELIINETVPNRFSPKSPDKAHLNLHINSLELGDSAVYFCASSRRDSGNSPLHFGNGTRLTVT.

This clonotype was picked up many times. The chain has TRBV20-1 and TRBJ2-7; the D call may be TRBD1 or TRBD2 (5 bases each). The CDR3 has 12 amino acids. Germline CDR1 DFQATT, CDR2 SNEGSKA (reference sequence). V lost 7 bases to trimming and J lost 1 base, with 11 bases between them. CDR3: CSVPGPSYEQYF. The CDR3 DNA is TGCAGTGTTCCGGGACCATCCTACGAGCAGTACTTC.

There are a few counts of this clonotype. V is TRBV6-1 and J is TRBJ2-5; no clear D. Trimming took off 1 base at V and 5 bases at J, with 14 bases between the two ends. CDR1 and CDR2 from the germline V gene are MNHNS and SASEGT. This CDR3 is 15 amino acids long. CDR3 bases: TGTGCCAGCAGTGAAGGCTGGGGTGTCGTGGAGACCCAGTACTTC. Its translation: CASSEGWGVVETQYF.

This clonotype was counted many times. The V gene is TRBV6-1, the J gene TRBJ2-1, with D perhaps assigned TRBD1 or TRBD2 (6 bases each). This CDR3 contains 16 residues. The ends were cut back, 7 bases at V and 7 bases at J, with 23 bases in the middle. From germline, CDR1 is MNHNS and CDR2 SASEGT. CDR3 sequence: CASTLLGGNVKNEQFF. The CDR3 nucleotides read TGTGCCAGCACTCTATTGGGGGGCAATGTTAAGAATGAGCAGTTCTTC.

In this sample, this clonotype turned up a few times. A clone one base away is much larger, so this may be a read error. This sequence joins TRBV15 and TRBJ2-5, with D perhaps matching TRBD1 (5 bases). In germline, CDR1 is LNHNV, CDR2 YYDKDF (reference sequence). The CDR3 runs 16 residues. CDR3 coding DNA: TGTGCCACCAGCAGAGGGACCGTAGGGGCCCAAGAGACCCGGTACTTC. Translation gives CATSRGTVGAQETRYF.

This clonotype was recorded at least ten times. The chain couples TRBV20-1 to TRBJ2-5; D might be TRBD2 (5 bases). This CDR3 has 13 residues. Germline V CDR1 and CDR2: DFQATT, SNEGSKA (reference sequence). V lost 6 bases, J lost 2 bases, and 13 bases lay in between. CDR3 region: CSADFRGQETQYF. The CDR3 coding sequence is TGCAGTGCAGATTTCCGGGGACAAGAGACCCAGTACTTC.

This chain links TRBV28 with TRBJ1-6; maybe TRBD1 (5 bases). The CDR3 consists of 14 residues. Germline V lookup: CDR1 MDHEN, CDR2 SYDVKM. V lost 3 bases to trimming and J lost 5 bases, with 8 bases between them. CDR3 nucleotides: TGTGCCAGCAGTTTGCCAGGGAATAATTCACCCCTCCACTTT. Translating it yields CASSLPGNNSPLHF.

This clonotype appeared a single time. V is TRBV25-1 and J is TRBJ1-5, with no clear D. Germline V gene sequence: CDR1 MGHDK, CDR2 SYGVNS. The V end lost 4 bases, the J end lost 7 bases, and 17 bases lay between the germline ends. CDR3 size: 15 residues. The CDR3 DNA sequence: TGTGCCAGCAGTGGTAAGGGAACAGTCGGCCAGCCCCAGCATTTT. This gives the protein CASSGKGTVGQPQHF.

Here the CDR3 reads CSAKGGNLAKNIQYF. CDR3 nucleotides: TGCAGTGCCAAAGGGGGAAACCTAGCCAAAAACATTCAGTACTTC. The V and J genes are TRBV20-1 and TRBJ2-4; D is perhaps TRBD1 (6 bases). The V and J ends lost 6 bases and 0 bases respectively, with 15 bases between them. This CDR3 has 15 amino acids. Germline V lookup: CDR1 DFQATT, CDR2 SNEGSKA (reference sequence).

The V call is TRBV20-1, the J call TRBJ2-3; D gene ambiguous. This CDR3 spans 15 amino acids. CDR1 is DFQATT, CDR2 SNEGSKA, per germline (reference sequence). The CDR3 region has the DNA TGCACCCCCCGGTCCTCCCGAGGAACCACAGATACGCAGTATTTT. Amino acids: CTPRSSRGTTDTQYF.

At least ten counts were recorded for this clonotype. CDR3 coding DNA: TGTGCCAGCAGTAGGCAGGGAGGATCGGATGGCTACACCTTC. Translation gives CASSRQGGSDGYTF. The chain employs TRBV2 and TRBJ1-2, with D perhaps TRBD1 (5 bases). Per germline, CDR1 SNHLY and CDR2 FYNNEI. The ends were cut back, 5 bases at V and 6 bases at J, with 16 bases in the middle. The CDR3 totals 14 residues.

Ten or more counts support this clonotype. V is TRBV10-1 and J is TRBJ2-5; 8 nucleotides match TRBD1. With V trimmed by 6 bases and J by 3 bases, 3 bases remained unmatched. Germline-derived CDR1 and CDR2 are WNHNN and SYGVQD (reference sequence). CDR3 length equals 13 residues. CDR3 DNA: TGCGCCAGCAGCGAGGACAGGGAAGAGACCCAGTACTTC. Its protein product is CASSEDREETQYF.

This sequence joins TRBV12-3 or TRBV12-4 and TRBJ2-4; a possible D gene is TRBD1 (6 bases). V lost 3 bases and J lost 5, with 11 bases in between. There are 14 residues in the CDR3. CDR3 nucleotides: TGTGCCAGCAGTTTTGGGGACAACCAAAACATTCAGTACTTC. Protein: CASSFGDNQNIQYF.

This clonotype showed up many times. The chain joins TRBV7-2 to TRBJ2-7, with TRBD2 matching 11 bases. Germline V gives CDR1 SGHTA, CDR2 FQGNSA. Trimming cost V 3 bases and J 7 bases; bases outside gene matches: 11. CDR3 length equals 16 residues. The DNA for the CDR3 is TGTGCCAGCAGCTTTGCCCCGACTAGCGGGACTAGTGAGCAGTACTTC. It specifies CASSFAPTSGTSEQYF.

As for this clonotype: With a much larger clone just one base away, this may be a read error. The CDR3 carries no conserved terminal phenylalanine or tryptophan, so it likely arises from a read error. The chain is built from TRBV20-1 and TRBJ2-3, with 11 positions matching TRBD2. The germline V gene encodes CDR1 DFQATT and CDR2 SNEGSKA (reference sequence). The CDR3 totals 15 residues. V gave up 5 bases and J gave up 0 bases; unmatched junction bases: 4. The CDR3 nucleotides are TGCAGTGCTGCCCGGACTAGCGGGAGCACAGATACGCAGTATTCT. This gives the protein CSAARTSGSTDTQYS.

On this clonotype: Possible read error: a much larger clone is one base away. The chain carries TRBV27 and TRBJ2-3; 9 bases agree with TRBD2. The CDR3 runs 15 residues. CDR1 and CDR2 from the germline V gene are MNHEY and SMNVEV (reference sequence). V lost 7 bases to trimming and J lost 5 bases; unmatched junction nucleotides: 10. The CDR3 is CASTGLARAGDTQYF. DNA of the CDR3: TGTGCCAGCACCGGACTAGCGAGAGCAGGAGATACGCAGTATTTT.

Only a few counts were recorded for this clonotype. A much larger clone differs by one base, so this may be a read error. The V and J genes are TRBV2 and TRBJ2-5; 15 nucleotides match TRBD2. CDR3 size: 19 residues. From germline, CDR1 is SNHLY and CDR2 FYNNEI. Trimming at V came to 8 bases and at J to 5 bases, leaving 18 bases not matched to a gene. CDR3 nucleotide sequence: TGTGCCAGCTCCCCGATACGGACTAGCGGGAGGGGAGGGAGGGAGACCCAGTACTTC. Translating gives CASSPIRTSGRGGRETQYF.